The TCR beta chain under discussion was sequenced for a study of blood T cell repertoires in COVID-19. V lost 5 bases, J lost 4 bases, and 4 bases stayed unmatched. This CDR3 has 13 amino acids. Germline assignment: CDR1 MNHEY and CDR2 SVGAGI. Sequencing used immunoSEQ multiplex PCR; TCRdb keeps in-frame clones, though not all of them. The repertoire has tens of thousands of clones, about 68% of them found once; the top ten carry 35% to 45%. The sequence was obtained from a woman between 65 and 79 years old with acute or convalescent COVID-19. Sequencing used peripheral blood. The gene calls are TRBV6-5 and TRBJ1-1, with 7 bases fitting TRBD1. In DNA, the CDR3 is TGTGCCAGCAGTACGACAGGGATCACTGAAGCTTTCTTT. It is translated as CASSTTGITEAFF.